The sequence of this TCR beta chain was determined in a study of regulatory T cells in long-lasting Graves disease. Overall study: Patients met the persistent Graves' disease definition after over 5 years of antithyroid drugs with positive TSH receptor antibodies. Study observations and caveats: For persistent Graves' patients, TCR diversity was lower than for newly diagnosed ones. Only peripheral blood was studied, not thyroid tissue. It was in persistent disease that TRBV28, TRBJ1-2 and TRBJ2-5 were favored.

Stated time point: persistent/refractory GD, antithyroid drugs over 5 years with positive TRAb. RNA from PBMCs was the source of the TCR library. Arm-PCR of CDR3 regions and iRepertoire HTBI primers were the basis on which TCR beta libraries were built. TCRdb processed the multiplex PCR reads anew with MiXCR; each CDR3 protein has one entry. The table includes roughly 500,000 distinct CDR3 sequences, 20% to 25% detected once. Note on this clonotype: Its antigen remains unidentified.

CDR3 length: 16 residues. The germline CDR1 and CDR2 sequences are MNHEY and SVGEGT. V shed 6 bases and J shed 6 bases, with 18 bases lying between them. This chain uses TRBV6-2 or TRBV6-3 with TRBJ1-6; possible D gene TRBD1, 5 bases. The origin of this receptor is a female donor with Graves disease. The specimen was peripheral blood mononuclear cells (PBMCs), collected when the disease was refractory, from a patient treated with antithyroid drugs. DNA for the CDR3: TGTGCCAGCAGCTGGACGGGACCAGGGCTTAATTCACCCCTCCACTTT. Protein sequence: CASSWTGPGLNSPLHF.